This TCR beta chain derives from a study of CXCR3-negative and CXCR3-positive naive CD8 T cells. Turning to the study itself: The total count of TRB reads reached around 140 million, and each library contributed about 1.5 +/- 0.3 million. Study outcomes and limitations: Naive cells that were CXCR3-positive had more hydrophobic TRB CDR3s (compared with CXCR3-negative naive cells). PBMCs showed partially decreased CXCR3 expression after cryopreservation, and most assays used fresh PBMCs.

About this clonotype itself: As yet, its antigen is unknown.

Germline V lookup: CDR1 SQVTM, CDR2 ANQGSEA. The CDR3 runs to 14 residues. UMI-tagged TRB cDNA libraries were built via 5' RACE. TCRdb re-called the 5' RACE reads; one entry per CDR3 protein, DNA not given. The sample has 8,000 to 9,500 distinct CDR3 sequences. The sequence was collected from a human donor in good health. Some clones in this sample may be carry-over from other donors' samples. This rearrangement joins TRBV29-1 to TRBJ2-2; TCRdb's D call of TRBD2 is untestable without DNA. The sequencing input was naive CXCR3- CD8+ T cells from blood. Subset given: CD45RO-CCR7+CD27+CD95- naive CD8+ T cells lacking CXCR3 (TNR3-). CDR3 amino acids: CSVGTSLGTGELFF.